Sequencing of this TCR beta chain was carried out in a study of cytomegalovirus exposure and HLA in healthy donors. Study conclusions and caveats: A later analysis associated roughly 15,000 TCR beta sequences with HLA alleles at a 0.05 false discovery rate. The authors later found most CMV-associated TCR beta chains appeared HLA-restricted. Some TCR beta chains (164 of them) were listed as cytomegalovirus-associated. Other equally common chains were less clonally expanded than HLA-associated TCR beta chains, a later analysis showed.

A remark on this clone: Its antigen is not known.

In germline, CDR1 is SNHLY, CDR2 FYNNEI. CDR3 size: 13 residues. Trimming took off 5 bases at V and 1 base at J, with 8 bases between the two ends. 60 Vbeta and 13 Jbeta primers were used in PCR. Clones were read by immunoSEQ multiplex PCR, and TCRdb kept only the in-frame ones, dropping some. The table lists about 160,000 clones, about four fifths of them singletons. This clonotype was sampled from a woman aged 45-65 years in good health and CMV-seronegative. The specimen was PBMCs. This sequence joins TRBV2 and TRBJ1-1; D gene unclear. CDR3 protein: CASSSIGNTEAFF. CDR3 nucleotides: TGTGCCAGCAGTTCTATCGGGAACACTGAAGCTTTCTTT.